This T cell receptor beta chain was captured in a study of a mutant IDH1 vaccine in newly diagnosed glioma. Noted time point: baseline, week 1 (first vaccination visit). Sample treatment: pre-vaccination baseline after standard-of-care therapy. Sequenced by immunoSEQ multiplex PCR; TCRdb stores in-frame clones only, minus some. The data contain about 21,000 clones, approximately 85% of them singletons. The CDR3 totals 11 residues. Germline V lookup: CDR1 MNHEY, CDR2 SVGAGI. The V and J ends lost 11 bases and 4 bases respectively, with 11 bases between them. Sequencing was performed on PBMCs, taken from a glioma patient treated with radiotherapy, temozolomide or both. This chain links TRBV6-5 with TRBJ1-2, with TRBD1 as a possible D gene (6 bases). The origin of this receptor is a man aged 35-49 years with glioma. CDR3 residues: CACQGGYGYTF. CDR3 DNA sequence: TGTGCCTGCCAAGGGGGCTATGGCTACACCTTC.